This T cell receptor (beta chain) was obtained from a study of early T cells in non-severe SARS-CoV-2 infection. TCRdb processed the 5' RACE reads anew with MiXCR; each CDR3 protein has one entry. The data contain tens of thousands of distinct CDR3 sequences, around 9.7% of them seen just once; the ten biggest clones take up less than 25%. The V end was cut by 2 bases, the J end by 5 bases, with 9 bases between. The CDR3 consists of 13 residues. CDR1 LGHDT and CDR2 YNNKEL come from the germline V gene (reference sequence). The TCR comes from an adult who was a healthcare worker with PCR-confirmed SARS-CoV-2 infection or an uninfected control (not recorded which). Material: whole blood. The chain has TRBV3-1 and TRBJ1-2; D is unclear. The CDR3 protein is CASSQSTEYGYTF. CDR3 nucleotide sequence: TGTGCCAGCAGCCAATCTACAGAATATGGCTACACCTTC.